What follows describes a single TCR beta chain. This sample was included in a study of blood T cell repertoires in COVID-19. Study information: Samples came from the United States, Italy and Spain, spanning acute and convalescent COVID-19.

Original processing methods: Amplification from reference gene primers served as the basis for estimated nucleated cell counts. This table comes from immunoSEQ multiplex PCR, and its TCRdb copy is limited to in-frame clones, with some not included. V and J calls and clone size are given by that table; D and trimming were obtained from the DNA. The sample yields some 76,000 clones, 85% to 90% seen once. Germline CDR1 is MNHNS and CDR2 is SASEGT. The CDR3 loop spans 11 amino acids. Trimming pared 2 bases from V and 18 bases from J, leaving 11 bases between. The sample consisted of peripheral blood. This receptor was obtained from a man aged 55 to 70 with acute or convalescent COVID-19. This sequence joins TRBV6-1 and TRBJ1-6, with D possibly being TRBD1 (5 bases). The CDR3 loop is CASSEFRVSHF. The CDR3 DNA follows: TGTGCCAGCAGTGAATTCAGGGTTAGCCACTTT.